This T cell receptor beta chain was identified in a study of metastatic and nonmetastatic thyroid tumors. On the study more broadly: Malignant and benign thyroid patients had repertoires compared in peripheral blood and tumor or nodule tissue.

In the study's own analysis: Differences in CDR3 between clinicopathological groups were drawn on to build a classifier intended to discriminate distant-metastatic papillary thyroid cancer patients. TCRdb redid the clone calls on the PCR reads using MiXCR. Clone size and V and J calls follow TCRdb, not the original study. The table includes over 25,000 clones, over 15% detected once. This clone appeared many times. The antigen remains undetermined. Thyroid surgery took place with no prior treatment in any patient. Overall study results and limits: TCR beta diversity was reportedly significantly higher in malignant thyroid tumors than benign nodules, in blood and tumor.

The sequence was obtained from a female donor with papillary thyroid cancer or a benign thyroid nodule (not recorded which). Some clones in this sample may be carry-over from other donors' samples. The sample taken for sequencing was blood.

CDR3 bases: TGTGCCAGCAGCCAAGCAGCGGGGGGATTCGGGGAGCTGTTTTTT. It is translated as CASSQAAGGFGELFF. V usage is TRBV3-1 and J usage is TRBJ2-2; TRBD2 aligns across 9 bases. CDR1 is LGHDT and CDR2 is YNNKEL in the germline V gene (reference sequence). J was trimmed by 7 bases and V by 1 base; bases with no gene match: 4. The length of the CDR3 is 15 residues.